This T cell receptor (beta chain) was found in a study of PD-1 blockade in classical Hodgkin lymphoma. Findings and caveats of the study: Anyone who began nivolumab under 1 year after ASCT was excluded. With CD4+ cells, TCR diversity rose significantly by C4D1, but not with CD8+ cells.

Profiled with immunoSEQ multiplex PCR; TCRdb holds only in-frame clones, not every one. This table has around 150,000 clones, about 78% appearing once. Germline CDR1 is LNHDA and CDR2 is SQIVND (reference sequence). V lost 3 bases and J lost 8, with 14 bases in between. This CDR3 is 14 amino acids long. Following autologous stem cell transplantation, relapse occurred in every patient, and exposure to brentuximab vedotin varied. Classifying best responses yielded complete response, partial response or progressive disease. This clone was seen only a few times. Its specificity is not known. The specimen comprised peripheral blood mononuclear cells (PBMCs), sampled before the second cycle of nivolumab. V gene TRBV19 combines with J gene TRBJ2-1, with D perhaps TRBD1 (5 bases). The TCR originated in a human donor with classical Hodgkin lymphoma. For the CDR3, the DNA is TGTGCCAGTAGTATCGGCCCCATGACAGATGAGCAGTTCTTC. It is translated as CASSIGPMTDEQFF.